A single sample gave rise to the 9 T cell receptor beta chains below, sequenced in a study of T cell responses to AZD1222 COVID-19 vaccine. Using immunoSEQ multiplex PCR, the repertoire was profiled, and TCRdb retains in-frame clones only, with some absent. The sample has 85,000 to 100,000 clones, approximately 91% seen once; the top ten hold 3.5% to 4.5%. The sequencing here drew on peripheral blood, taken on day 0 of AZD1222 vaccination. The receptors here all came from an adult in good health.

The chain carries TRBV5-1 and TRBJ2-5, with TRBD1 matching over 7 bases. The trim removed 1 base at V and 4 bases at J, leaving 7 bases unmatched. The germline CDR1 and CDR2 sequences are SGHRS and YFSETQ. CDR3 size: 15 residues. The CDR3 sequence: CASSLLGTDGETQYF. DNA of the CDR3: TGCGCCAGCAGCTTGCTAGGGACAGATGGAGAGACCCAGTACTTC.

This chain uses TRBV3-1 (or the pseudogene TRBV3-2) with TRBJ1-2, with TRBD1 identical over 11 bases. The CDR3 has 14 amino acids. Unmatched junction bases numbered 4, after V lost 7 bases and J lost 3 bases. Germline CDR1 and CDR2: LGHDT and YNNKEL (reference sequence). The CDR3 DNA reads TGTGCCAGCACAGGACAGGGGGCGGACTATGGCTACACCTTC. Its translation is CASTGQGADYGYTF.

The chain couples TRBV7-9 to TRBJ1-2; 8 bases fit TRBD1. The CDR3 has 16 residues. The V segment lost 1 base and the J segment 6 bases; nucleotides outside the gene matches: 10. From germline, CDR1 is SEHNR and CDR2 FQNEAQ (reference sequence). DNA for the CDR3: TGTGCCAGCAGCTTAGGTTCCGGACAGGGACTACATGGCTACACCTTC. Residues: CASSLGSGQGLHGYTF.

The gene calls are TRBV4-2 and TRBJ2-5; TRBD2 matches at 9 bases. V shed 2 bases and J 2 bases; nucleotides not matched to a gene: 3. The germline gives CDR1 LGHNA, CDR2 YNFKEQ. The CDR3 consists of 15 residues. The CDR3 region has the DNA TGTGCCAGCAGCCAATATAGCGGGGGTCAAGAGACCCAGTACTTC. This sequence encodes CASSQYSGGQETQYF.

The V gene is TRBV7-9, the J gene TRBJ2-7, with no clear D. Germline CDR1 is SEHNR and CDR2 is FQNEAQ (reference sequence). V was pared by 1 base and J by 4 bases, with 8 bases between. CDR3 size: 13 residues. The CDR3 DNA is TGTGCCAGCAGCTTAGGGGTGACTTACGAGCAGTACTTC. This translates into CASSLGVTYEQYF.

This clone was counted between two and nine times. This chain connects TRBV29-1 to TRBJ1-2; TRBD1 agrees at 8 bases. Germline V lookup: CDR1 SQVTM, CDR2 ANQGSEA. The CDR3 runs 15 residues. V lost 6 bases and J lost 4; bases outside the gene matches: 13. The CDR3 is CSVPRQGSISYGYTF. CDR3 DNA sequence: TGCAGCGTACCACGACAGGGGAGCATTTCCTATGGCTACACCTTC.

This chain links TRBV12-5 with TRBJ1-1, with D possibly being TRBD1 (5 bases). CDR3 length equals 16 residues. The V gene lost 1 base and the J gene lost 0 bases, with 12 bases spanning the gap. The germline CDR1 and CDR2 sequences are LGHNT and FRNRAP. CDR3 protein: CASGLGWGGMNTEAFF. In nucleotides, the CDR3 is TGTGCTAGTGGTTTGGGATGGGGCGGGATGAACACTGAAGCTTTCTTT.

This chain joins TRBV10-2 and TRBJ1-2; D gene ambiguous. Looked up from germline, CDR1 is WSHSY and CDR2 is SAAADI. This CDR3 contains 12 residues. The V end was cut by 0 bases, the J end by 8 bases, with 7 bases between. The DNA for the CDR3 is TGCGCCAGCAGTGAGTCACAGACCGGCTACACCTTC. Translated, it gives CASSESQTGYTF.

The chain couples TRBV9 to TRBJ1-2; the D gene is possibly TRBD1 (5 bases). The germline V and J ends were trimmed by 0 bases and 8 bases, with 11 bases remaining between them. The CDR3 has 13 amino acids. Germline CDR1 is SGDLS and CDR2 is YYNGEE. The CDR3 DNA sequence: TGTGCCAGCAGCGTAGAAGCAGGGATGGGCTACACCTTC. This gives the protein CASSVEAGMGYTF. Full variable domain (missing parts from reference TRBV9 and TRBJ1-2): DSGVTQTPKHLITATGQRVTLRCSPRSGDLSVYWYQQSLDQGLQFLIQYYNGEERAKGNILERFSAQQFPDLHSELNLSSLELGDSALYFCASSVEAGMGYTFGSGTRLTVV.